These T cell receptor beta chains were read from a single sample in a study of cytomegalovirus exposure and HLA in healthy donors. Repertoires were generated with immunoSEQ multiplex PCR, while TCRdb's copy carries only in-frame clones and drops some. The table records roughly 93,000 clones, around 81% of them present only once. Input material: PBMCs. The receptor source for this set is a man between 25 and 39 years old in good health and CMV-seronegative. Both conserved end residues are part of each CDR3. The D gene is left open where the match is weak. Some rows mark clone size as missing; the rest say once, few, many or name a class of expanded clone.

j_call: TRBJ2-1; cdr3_length: 18; clone_size: .; v_call: TRBV25-1; d_call: TRBD1; cdr3_aa: CASSEYTGTGELYNEQFF; cdr3_nt: TGTGCCAGCAGTGAATATACTGGGACAGGGGAATTGTACAATGAGCAGTTCTTC
j_call: TRBJ1-1; cdr3_length: 16; clone_size: .; v_call: TRBV5-1; d_call: TRBD1; cdr3_aa: CASSLALGQGGTEAFF; cdr3_nt: TGCGCCAGCAGCTTGGCCTTGGGACAGGGGGGGACTGAAGCTTTCTTT
j_call: TRBJ2-7; cdr3_length: 15; clone_size: .; v_call: TRBV7-2; d_call: .; cdr3_aa: CASRPYRENLYEQYF; cdr3_nt: TGTGCCAGCAGGCCCTACAGGGAAAACCTTTACGAGCAGTACTTC
j_call: TRBJ2-3; cdr3_length: 14; clone_size: .; v_call: TRBV6-5; d_call: .; cdr3_aa: CASSYRRPTDTQYF; cdr3_nt: TGTGCCAGCAGTTACCGGAGACCCACAGATACGCAGTATTTT
j_call: TRBJ2-2; cdr3_length: 16; clone_size: .; v_call: TRBV23-1; d_call: TRBD1; cdr3_aa: CASSQSRTGGAGELFF; cdr3_nt: TGCGCCAGCAGTCAATCAAGGACAGGGGGGGCCGGGGAGCTGTTTTTT
j_call: TRBJ2-1; cdr3_length: 15; clone_size: once; v_call: TRBV7-3; d_call: TRBD2; cdr3_aa: CASRSGTSRYNEQFF; cdr3_nt: TGTGCCAGCAGGTCAGGGACTAGCCGCTACAATGAGCAGTTCTTC
j_call: TRBJ1-4; cdr3_length: 12; clone_size: .; v_call: TRBV14; d_call: TRBD1; cdr3_aa: CASSQGFQGVFF; cdr3_nt: TGTGCCAGCAGCCAAGGATTCCAGGGGGTGTTTTTT
j_call: TRBJ1-5; cdr3_length: 15; clone_size: .; v_call: TRBV4-2; d_call: .; cdr3_aa: CASSQGRNSNQPQHF; cdr3_nt: TGTGCCAGCAGCCAAGGGAGAAATAGCAATCAGCCCCAGCATTTT
j_call: TRBJ2-2; cdr3_length: 13; clone_size: .; v_call: TRBV27; d_call: .; cdr3_aa: CASFGQNTGELFF; cdr3_nt: TGTGCCAGCTTTGGGCAGAACACCGGGGAGCTGTTTTTT
j_call: TRBJ1-2; cdr3_length: 16; clone_size: .; v_call: TRBV11-3; d_call: .; cdr3_aa: CASSSPQRGVSYGYTF; cdr3_nt: TGTGCCAGCAGCTCCCCCCAGCGTGGTGTTAGCTATGGCTACACCTTC
j_call: TRBJ1-2; cdr3_length: 14; clone_size: .; v_call: TRBV5-4; d_call: .; cdr3_aa: CASSLMGTLYGYTF; cdr3_nt: TGTGCCAGCAGCTTGATGGGGACACTCTATGGCTACACCTTC
j_call: TRBJ2-3; cdr3_length: 14; clone_size: .; v_call: TRBV10-3; d_call: TRBD1; cdr3_aa: CAISGQGGEDTQYF; cdr3_nt: TGTGCCATCAGCGGACAGGGGGGAGAAGATACGCAGTATTTT
j_call: TRBJ2-3; cdr3_length: 13; clone_size: .; v_call: TRBV5-1; d_call: .; cdr3_aa: CASSYYGSDTQYF; cdr3_nt: TGCGCCAGCAGCTACTACGGGTCGGATACGCAGTATTTT
j_call: TRBJ1-4; cdr3_length: 15; clone_size: few; v_call: TRBV4-3; d_call: .; cdr3_aa: CASSPTRQINEKLFF; cdr3_nt: TGCGCCAGCAGCCCAACACGACAGATAAATGAAAAACTGTTTTTT
j_call: TRBJ2-1; cdr3_length: 15; clone_size: .; v_call: TRBV19; d_call: TRBD2; cdr3_aa: CASSTPGSGDNEQFF; cdr3_nt: TGTGCCAGTAGTACGCCTGGTAGCGGGGATAATGAGCAGTTCTTC
j_call: TRBJ1-2; cdr3_length: 14; clone_size: .; v_call: TRBV6-1; d_call: TRBD1; cdr3_aa: CASKTGTGVYGYTF; cdr3_nt: TGTGCCAGCAAAACCGGGACAGGGGTATATGGCTACACCTTC
j_call: TRBJ2-7; cdr3_length: 14; clone_size: few; v_call: TRBV6-6; d_call: .; cdr3_aa: CASSYSIAAYEQYF; cdr3_nt: TGTGCCAGCAGTTACTCAATCGCAGCCTACGAGCAGTACTTC
j_call: TRBJ2-3; cdr3_length: 16; clone_size: once; v_call: TRBV6-1; d_call: TRBD2; cdr3_aa: CASSDSLAGATDTQYF; cdr3_nt: TGTGCCAGCAGTGATAGTCTAGCGGGAGCCACAGATACGCAGTATTTT
j_call: TRBJ1-1; cdr3_length: 14; clone_size: .; v_call: TRBV7-9; d_call: .; cdr3_aa: CASSLPGQGHEAFF; cdr3_nt: TGTGCCAGCAGCTTACCCGGCCAGGGCCATGAAGCTTTCTTT
j_call: TRBJ1-1; cdr3_length: 13; clone_size: few; v_call: TRBV11-2; d_call: .; cdr3_aa: CASTPGVSAEAFF; cdr3_nt: TGTGCCAGCACCCCCGGGGTAAGCGCTGAAGCTTTCTTT
j_call: TRBJ2-5; cdr3_length: 14; clone_size: .; v_call: TRBV5-6; d_call: .; cdr3_aa: CASHRTASQETQYF; cdr3_nt: TGTGCCAGCCATAGGACAGCGTCACAAGAGACCCAGTACTTC
j_call: TRBJ2-7; cdr3_length: 15; clone_size: .; v_call: TRBV21-1; d_call: .; cdr3_aa: CASSPTTGGTLEQYF; cdr3_nt: TGTGCCAGCAGCCCGACGACAGGGGGGACCCTCGAGCAGTACTTC
j_call: TRBJ1-1; cdr3_length: 16; clone_size: .; v_call: TRBV15; d_call: .; cdr3_aa: CATSRQTGGRNTEAFF; cdr3_nt: TGTGCCACCAGCAGACAAACGGGGGGGAGGAACACTGAAGCTTTCTTT
j_call: TRBJ1-5; cdr3_length: 15; clone_size: .; v_call: TRBV19; d_call: TRBD1; cdr3_aa: CASRSDRAVNQPQHF; cdr3_nt: TGTGCCAGTAGATCGGACAGGGCCGTCAATCAGCCCCAGCATTTT
j_call: TRBJ1-1; cdr3_length: 15; clone_size: few; v_call: TRBV6-5; d_call: TRBD1; cdr3_aa: CASSYSNRGGTEAFF; cdr3_nt: TGTGCCAGCAGTTACTCGAACAGGGGGGGGACTGAAGCTTTCTTT
j_call: TRBJ1-5; cdr3_length: 16; clone_size: .; v_call: TRBV19; d_call: TRBD1; cdr3_aa: CASNILQGASNQPQHF; cdr3_nt: TGTGCCAGTAATATTCTACAGGGGGCCAGCAATCAGCCCCAGCATTTT
j_call: TRBJ1-1; cdr3_length: 14; clone_size: .; v_call: TRBV11-3; d_call: TRBD1; cdr3_aa: CASSTRTGYPEAFF; cdr3_nt: TGTGCCAGCAGCACCCGGACAGGGTACCCTGAAGCTTTCTTT
j_call: TRBJ1-5; cdr3_length: 15; clone_size: .; v_call: TRBV7-2; d_call: .; cdr3_aa: CASSSGQSSNQPQHF; cdr3_nt: TGTGCCAGCAGCTCTGGACAGTCTAGCAATCAGCCCCAGCATTTT
j_call: TRBJ1-1; cdr3_length: 14; clone_size: few; v_call: TRBV5-6; d_call: .; cdr3_aa: CASSETQMNTEAFF; cdr3_nt: TGTGCCAGCAGCGAGACTCAGATGAACACTGAAGCTTTCTTT
j_call: TRBJ1-5; cdr3_length: 16; clone_size: .; v_call: TRBV19; d_call: TRBD1; cdr3_aa: CASSMPGTGLNQPQHF; cdr3_nt: TGTGCCAGTAGTATGCCCGGGACAGGGCTCAATCAGCCCCAGCATTTT
j_call: TRBJ1-2; cdr3_length: 14; clone_size: .; v_call: TRBV5-6; d_call: TRBD1; cdr3_aa: CASSLGRGRYGYTF; cdr3_nt: TGTGCCAGCAGCTTGGGCAGGGGGCGATATGGCTACACCTTC
j_call: TRBJ2-7; cdr3_length: 14; clone_size: few; v_call: TRBV5-1; d_call: TRBD1; cdr3_aa: CASSSGQDSYEQYF; cdr3_nt: TGCGCCAGCAGCTCAGGACAGGATTCCTACGAGCAGTACTTC
j_call: TRBJ2-7; cdr3_length: 14; clone_size: once; v_call: TRBV9; d_call: .; cdr3_aa: CASSAEDGTYEQYF; cdr3_nt: TGTGCCAGCAGCGCCGAGGATGGTACCTACGAGCAGTACTTC
j_call: TRBJ2-3; cdr3_length: 16; clone_size: .; v_call: TRBV10-3; d_call: TRBD2; cdr3_aa: CAISESLAGAVDTQYF; cdr3_nt: TGTGCCATCAGTGAGTCGTTAGCGGGAGCGGTAGATACGCAGTATTTT
j_call: TRBJ2-3; cdr3_length: 17; clone_size: once; v_call: TRBV7-8; d_call: TRBD2; cdr3_aa: CASSFPGGTIDTDTQYF; cdr3_nt: TGTGCCAGCAGCTTTCCCGGGGGGACTATCGACACAGATACGCAGTATTTT
j_call: TRBJ1-4; cdr3_length: 14; clone_size: .; v_call: TRBV27; d_call: .; cdr3_aa: CASSLSGGGEKLFF; cdr3_nt: TGTGCCAGCAGTTTATCTGGCGGCGGGGAAAAACTGTTTTTT
j_call: TRBJ1-1; cdr3_length: 15; clone_size: .; v_call: TRBV5-1; d_call: .; cdr3_aa: CASSLSLAENTEAFF; cdr3_nt: TGCGCCAGCAGCTTGTCCCTGGCAGAAAACACTGAAGCTTTCTTT